Following are 24 T cell receptor beta chains from one sample sequenced in a study of PD-L1 blockade in urothelial cancer. Regarding time point: pretreatment peripheral blood. Produced via immunoSEQ multiplex PCR; TCRdb's table is partial and in-frame only. The sample has 30,000 to 40,000 clones; 84% are singletons. Sequencing used PBMCs, obtained around atezolizumab (anti-PD-L1) treatment. The receptors stem from a man between 60 and 75 years old with urothelial cancer.

V is TRBV5-4 and J is TRBJ2-2; 7 nucleotides match TRBD2. This CDR3 has 14 residues. Per germline, CDR1 SGHNT and CDR2 YYREEE (reference sequence). After removal of 4 bases from V and 6 bases from J, the junction contained 6 bases not matched to a gene. This CDR3 reads CASSHRTSSGELFF. CDR3 bases: TGTGCCAGCAGCCACCGGACTAGTTCCGGGGAGCTGTTTTTT.

This clone has a single count. The rearrangement links TRBV7-9 to TRBJ2-2; D may be TRBD1 (6 bases). Germline V CDR1 and CDR2: SEHNR, FQNEAQ (reference sequence). V gave up 5 bases and J gave up 5 bases, with 9 bases separating them. The CDR3 is 13 amino acids. CDR3 sequence reads: CASSQDRTGELFF. The CDR3 bases are TGTGCCAGCAGCCAAGACAGGACCGGGGAGCTGTTTTTT.

V is TRBV7-3 and J is TRBJ2-1; 14 bases line up with TRBD2. Germline V gene data show CDR1 as SGHTA and CDR2 as FQGTGA. V was pared by 5 bases and J by 7 bases, with 4 bases of the junction left unmatched. This CDR3 is 15 amino acids long. The DNA for the CDR3 is TGTGCCAGCAGCCGGACTAGCGGGAGGTTGAATGAGCAGTTCTTC. This translates into CASSRTSGRLNEQFF.

The chain recombines TRBV30 with TRBJ1-2, with 7 positions matching TRBD1. The CDR3 runs 13 residues. The germline V gene encodes CDR1 GTSNPN and CDR2 SVGIG (reference sequence). Losses at the gene ends were 8 bases for V and 3 bases for J; bases not matched to a gene: 9. CDR3 protein: CAQNRGWDYGYTF. CDR3 in DNA: TGTGCCCAAAACAGGGGTTGGGACTATGGCTACACCTTC.

This chain links TRBV10-1 with TRBJ1-1; no definite D call. V was trimmed by 6 bases and J by 4 bases, leaving 9 bases between them. The CDR3 consists of 12 residues. Germline CDR1 WNHNN, CDR2 SYGVQD (reference sequence). For the CDR3, the DNA is TGCGCCAGCAGAGAAGAGCGCACTGAAGCTTTCTTT. Translation: CASREERTEAFF.

The V call is TRBV19, the J call TRBJ1-2, with D possibly matching TRBD1 (6 bases). The CDR3 is 13 amino acids. V lost 3 bases, J lost 6 bases, and 11 bases lay in between. CDR1 and CDR2 (germline): LNHDA, SQIVND (reference sequence). The CDR3 loop is CASSIWGQDGYTF. CDR3 nucleotides: TGTGCCAGTAGTATTTGGGGGCAGGATGGCTACACCTTC.

This clone was seen a handful of times. The J gene is TRBJ1-1, the V gene TRBV7-9; D possibly corresponds to TRBD1 (5 bases). Germline assignment: CDR1 SEHNR and CDR2 FQNEAQ (reference sequence). V was pared by 2 bases and J by 5 bases, with 12 bases between. CDR3 length equals 14 residues. The CDR3 loop reads CASSLWGEETEAFF. The DNA of the CDR3 is TGTGCCAGCAGCTTATGGGGGGAGGAGACTGAAGCTTTCTTT.

Note on this clone: At one end the junction does not follow the germline gene, possibly because of a read error. V gene TRBV18 combines with J gene TRBJ1-5; D is unresolved. The CDR3 length is 16 residues. The germline V gene has CDR1 KGHSH and CDR2 LQKENI. The CDR3 reads CASSRDQTGSKQPQHF. Written as DNA, the CDR3 is TGTGCCAGCTCACGCGACCAGACTGGAAGCAAACAGCCCCAGCATTTT.

The CDR3 spells CASRPQGADEQYF. The CDR3 nucleotides read TGTGCCAGTAGACCTCAGGGGGCGGATGAGCAGTACTTC. The V call is TRBV19, the J call TRBJ2-7, with 8 bases fitting TRBD1. The length of the CDR3 is 13 residues. After removal of 6 bases from V and 7 bases from J, the junction contained 8 bases not matched to a gene. Per germline, CDR1 LNHDA and CDR2 SQIVND (reference sequence).

The V call is TRBV11-2, the J call TRBJ1-4; 9 bases are a match to TRBD1. Germline trimming cut 0 bases from V and 11 bases from J; bases unmatched to any gene: 7. Germline V gene data show CDR1 as SGHAT and CDR2 as FQNNGV. The length of the CDR3 is 15 residues. This chain's CDR3 is CASSLEGTGMTKLFF. CDR3 DNA: TGTGCCAGCAGCTTAGAGGGGACAGGGATGACTAAACTGTTTTTT. The complete variable domain, with remaining parts taken from reference TRBV11-2 and TRBJ1-4, reads EAGVAQSPRYKIIEKRQSVAFWCNPISGHATLYWYQQILGQGPKLLIQFQNNGVVDDSQLPKDRFSAERLKGVDSTLKIQPAKLEDSAVYLCASSLEGTGMTKLFFGSGTQLSVL.

The chain joins TRBV29-1 to TRBJ1-6; TRBD1 matches at 8 bases. The trim removed 5 bases at V and 10 bases at J, leaving 4 bases unmatched. This CDR3 contains 12 residues. Germline CDR1 and CDR2: SQVTM and ANQGSEA. The CDR3 coding sequence is TGCAGCGTTCAGACAGGGGTCTCACCCCTCCACTTT. Its protein is CSVQTGVSPLHF.

The gene calls are TRBV5-4 and TRBJ2-2, with 9 bases identical to TRBD1. With V trimmed by 5 bases and J by 3 bases, 8 bases remained unmatched. CDR1 and CDR2 (germline): SGHNT, YYREEE (reference sequence). The CDR3 extends over 16 amino acids. The CDR3 here is CASSSGRDRDTGELFF. CDR3 in DNA: TGTGCCAGCAGTTCCGGACGGGACAGGGACACCGGGGAGCTGTTTTTT.

J is TRBJ2-5 and V is TRBV5-1; the match to TRBD2 covers 12 bases. The germline gives CDR1 SGHRS, CDR2 YFSETQ. This CDR3 comprises 16 residues. J gave up 1 base and V 3 bases, and 4 bases lay outside the gene matches. CDR3 in amino acids: CASSSRTSGAQETQYF. The CDR3 nucleotides are TGCGCCAGCAGCTCTCGGACTAGCGGGGCCCAAGAGACCCAGTACTTC.

The chain uses TRBV6-5 and TRBJ2-7; 10 bases line up with TRBD2. The CDR3 is 15 amino acids. In germline, CDR1 is MNHEY, CDR2 SVGAGI. The junction had 6 bases not matched to a gene; V was cut back by 0 bases and J by 7 bases. The CDR3 loop reads CASSYSALAGVEQYF. The CDR3 bases are TGTGCCAGCAGTTACTCAGCCCTAGCGGGAGTTGAGCAGTACTTC.

The CDR3: CASSLYGGSYEQYF. The CDR3 nucleotides read TGTGCCAGCAGCCTGTACGGCGGGTCCTACGAGCAGTACTTC. This chain links TRBV13 with TRBJ2-7, with TRBD2 as a possible D gene (5 bases). The CDR3 loop spans 14 amino acids. The V and J ends lost 5 bases and 1 base respectively, with 12 bases between them. CDR1 is PRHDT, CDR2 FYEKMQ, per germline (reference sequence).

This chain uses TRBV7-8 with TRBJ2-5; tentatively, D is TRBD2 (6 bases). Germline V lookup: CDR1 SGHVS, CDR2 FQNEAQ. The CDR3 length is 15 residues. With 1 base removed from V and 5 bases from J, the gap between germline ends came to 14 bases. This CDR3 reads CASSLVRAGGETQYF. CDR3 coding DNA: TGTGCCAGCAGCTTAGTCAGAGCGGGCGGGGAGACCCAGTACTTC.

The gene calls are TRBV5-1 and TRBJ2-5; 7 bases are a match to TRBD2. V dropped 3 bases and J dropped 1; count of bases not matched to a gene: 9. Germline-derived CDR1 and CDR2 are SGHRS and YFSETQ. The length of the CDR3 is 16 residues. The CDR3 protein is CASSWQAGVSQETQYF. CDR3 nucleotide sequence: TGCGCCAGCAGCTGGCAGGCGGGGGTATCCCAAGAGACCCAGTACTTC. Combining the CDR3 with reference TRBV5-1 and TRBJ2-5 gives the whole variable domain KAGVTQTPRYLIKTRGQQVTLSCSPISGHRSVSWYQQTPGQGLQFLFEYFSETQRNKGNFPGRFSGRQFSNSRSEMNVSTLELGDSALYLCASSWQAGVSQETQYFGPGTRLLVL.

The J gene is TRBJ2-1, the V gene TRBV6-1; no reliable D call. Trimming cost V 8 bases and J 3 bases, with 17 bases left between them. In germline, CDR1 is MNHNS, CDR2 SASEGT. The CDR3 is 15 residues long. Here the CDR3 reads CASSKEPPSYNEQFF. In DNA, the CDR3 is TGTGCCAGCTCAAAAGAACCCCCTAGCTACAATGAGCAGTTCTTC.

The genes are TRBV6-1 and TRBJ2-7, with D tentatively TRBD1 (6 bases). CDR1 MNHNS and CDR2 SASEGT come from the germline V gene. Trimming took off 5 bases at V and 4 bases at J, with 15 bases between the two ends. The CDR3 is made up of 14 amino acids. The CDR3: CASSSAGTLYEQYF. CDR3 nucleotide sequence: TGTGCCAGCAGTAGTGCCGGGACACTGTACGAGCAGTACTTC.

Judged by abundance, this clone is medium-sized. The chain employs TRBV7-3 and TRBJ2-1, with D possibly being TRBD2 (6 bases). V lost 3 bases and J 4 bases, leaving 10 bases between the germline ends. The CDR3 totals 14 residues. Germline V gene lookup returns CDR1 SGHTA and CDR2 FQGTGA. The CDR3 DNA is TGTGCCAGCAGCTTCGATAGCGGATACAATGAGCAGTTCTTC. Translated, it gives CASSFDSGYNEQFF.

This sequence joins TRBV9 and TRBJ2-1; TRBD1 agrees at 7 bases. V was pared by 7 bases and J by 9 bases, with 10 bases of the junction left unmatched. The V gene's germline CDR1 is SGDLS and CDR2 YYNGEE. This CDR3 comprises 13 residues. The CDR3 nucleotides read TGTGCCAGCCAAGGGTCACAGGGGACTGAGCAGTTCTTC. Encoded protein: CASQGSQGTEQFF.

The V call is TRBV18, the J call TRBJ2-2, with D perhaps matching TRBD2 (5 bases). The germline gives CDR1 KGHSH, CDR2 LQKENI. CDR3 length: 14 residues. Trimming took 0 bases from V and 7 from J, leaving 9 bases between them. CDR3 sequence: CASSPPASGGELFF. CDR3 bases: TGTGCCAGCTCACCACCCGCCAGCGGCGGGGAGCTGTTTTTT.

J is TRBJ2-7 and V is TRBV4-1, with 14 nucleotides matching TRBD2. This CDR3 is 17 amino acids long. Germline V CDR1 and CDR2: MGHRA, YSYEKL. V was clipped by 0 bases and J by 7 bases; unmatched bases: 8. The CDR3 DNA follows: TGCGCCAGCAGCCAAGAATCGGGACTAGCGGGAGTAAGGGAGCAGTACTTC. Protein: CASSQESGLAGVREQYF.

In the case of this clone: A read error may produce the germline difference seen at one junction end. The chain has TRBV29-1 and TRBJ2-7, with 10 positions matching TRBD1. This CDR3 spans 13 amino acids. CDR1 is SQVTM and CDR2 is ANQGSEA in the germline V gene. CDR3 residues: CSVSPGTGVPPHF. CDR3 coding DNA: TGCAGCGTCTCCCCCGGGACAGGGGTACCGCCCCACTTC.